This T cell receptor (beta chain) was sequenced for a study of Ad26.COV2.S vaccination and SARS-CoV-2 variants. Points on this clone: The antigen remains undetermined.

Measured with immunoSEQ multiplex PCR; TCRdb has only the in-frame clones, and not every one. The data show roughly 150,000 clones, roughly 88% seen once. Notes on the study in general: Vaccine and placebo recipients had similar non-spike TCR breadth. Reported findings describe substantial breadth in spike-specific CD8+ and CD4+ T cell responses following vaccination. Placebo recipients trailed vaccine recipients in spike-specific TCR breadth. Possibly, TCR breadth and depth analyses underestimated total T cell responses.

The CDR3 covers 16 residues. V gave up 1 base and J gave up 1 base, with 14 bases separating them. CDR1 and CDR2 (germline): SGHKS, YYEKEE (reference sequence). This clonotype was sampled from a human donor who had recovered from COVID-19. The V gene is TRBV5-5, the J gene TRBJ1-1; D gene unclear. The source material was peripheral blood, sampled after recovery from COVID-19. Here the CDR3 reads CASSLTPHEENTEAFF. CDR3 sequence (DNA): TGTGCCAGCAGCTTGACCCCGCACGAGGAGAACACTGAAGCTTTCTTT.